Detailed here is one T cell receptor beta chain. The data were taken from a study of blood T cell repertoires in COVID-19. Study-wide context: Researchers got acute and convalescent COVID-19 samples from the United States, Italy and Spain. The analysed material was cDNA or gDNA that came from T cells, B-cell-depleted T cells, or PBMCs.

In the original workflow: Estimates of nucleated cell counts were drawn from the amplification of reference gene primers. Assay: immunoSEQ multiplex PCR; the TCRdb copy retains only in-frame clones and omits some. For V, J and clone size, that table is used; D and trimming come from the DNA. The sample records about 210,000 clones, about 83% being singletons. With V trimmed by 4 bases and J by 5 bases, 7 bases remained unmatched. The CDR3 has 17 residues. Germline values: CDR1 SGHRS, CDR2 YFSETQ. The rearrangement uses TRBV5-1 and TRBJ2-2; 14 nucleotides line up with TRBD2. This TCR derives from a man aged 55 to 70 who had recovered from COVID-19. Material for sequencing was peripheral blood. CDR3 amino acids: CASSTGLAGGPTGELFF. The CDR3 DNA follows: TGCGCCAGCAGCACAGGACTAGCGGGGGGCCCGACCGGGGAGCTGTTTTTT.